The rows below give T cell receptor beta chains drawn from one sample of a study of T cells in Graves' hyperthyroidism and ophthalmopathy. In TCRdb, the multiplex PCR reads were re-called with MiXCR into one record per CDR3 protein. The sample shows around 35,000 distinct CDR3 sequences, around 52% of them seen only once. Source material: blood. Receptor source: a woman aged 40 to 50 with Graves' ophthalmopathy. CDR3s include the opening cysteine and the closing phenylalanine or tryptophan. A D gene is named only where the DNA matches it firmly. The size of a clone is reported for some rows only, either as once, few or many, or as a class for expanded clones.

V	D	J	size	DNA	CDR3
TRBV5-1	NA	TRBJ2-4	many	TGCGCCAGCAGCTTGGGAGGGGTAGCCAAAAACATTCAGTACTTC	CASSLGGVAKNIQYF
TRBV24-1	TRBD1	TRBJ2-3	few	TGTGCCACCAGTGATTGGGGACAGGGAAAGTATTTT	CATSDWGQGKYF
TRBV25-1	NA	TRBJ2-7	many	TGTGCCAGCGGGGGAGCCTACGAGCAGTACTTC	CASGGAYEQYF
TRBV7-2	NA	TRBJ1-5	NA	TGTGCCACCAGTGCGGGGATGGAGACCCAGCATTTT	CATSAGMETQHF
TRBV7-3	NA	TRBJ2-5	NA	TGTGCCAGCAGCACCATTAGCGAGGAGACCCAGTACTTC	CASSTISEETQYF
TRBV3-1	NA	TRBJ2-1	many	TGTGCCAGCAGATTAGCAGGAGAGCAGTTCTTC	CASRLAGEQFF
TRBV2	NA	TRBJ1-5	NA	TGTGCCAGCAGTGCGGACGGAAATCAGCCCCAGCATTTT	CASSADGNQPQHF
TRBV25-1	TRBD1	TRBJ2-1	NA	TGTGCCAGCGGACAGGGGGTCCATGAGCAGTTCTTC	CASGQGVHEQFF
TRBV11-2	NA	TRBJ1-3	NA	NA	CASSQGQLNEKLFFGSGNTIYF
TRBV5-5	TRBD1	TRBJ2-7	NA	TGTGCCAGCAGCGGGACAGGGAACGAGCAGTACTTC	CASSGTGNEQYF
TRBV29-1	NA	TRBJ2-1	NA	TGCAGCGTTTACTGGGCAGGGGAAGGCGGGGGAGTCACCTACAATGAGCAGTTCTTC	CSVYWAGEGGGVTYNEQFF
TRBV7-2	NA	TRBJ2-3	medium-sized	TGTGCCAGCAGCCGTGGGGATACGCAGTATTTT	CASSRGDTQYF
TRBV7-7	NA	TRBJ2-1	NA	TGTGCCAGCAGCCCTACGGGGGCAGGGGGTAATGAGCAGTTCTTC	CASSPTGAGGNEQFF
TRBV5-1	NA	TRBJ1-3	NA	TGCCCCAGCAGCTCGGCCCCAGGGGCTTTGGGAAACACCATATATTTT	CPSSSAPGALGNTIYF
TRBV20-1	TRBD2	TRBJ2-1	NA	TGCAGTGCTAGTCGGACTAGCGGGATCTCCTACAATGAGCAGCTCTTC	CSASRTSGISYNEQLF